This T cell receptor beta chain was retrieved from a study of OX40 agonist ivuxolimab in advanced cancers. Study-level results: On average, CD8+ T cells had more expanded clones than CD4+.

At cycle 4 day 1, cycle 7 day 1, and baseline, blood was sampled. Turning to this clone: Its target is unknown.

Clones were sequenced by immunoSEQ multiplex PCR, and TCRdb holds only the in-frame ones, with some missing. The data show roughly 70,000 clones, with around 86% seen just once and 0.53% held by the top ten. Sequences were derived from CD4+ or CD8+ T cells sorted from blood, sampled in a trial of the OX40 agonist ivuxolimab. This receptor was obtained from an adult with an advanced solid tumor such as melanoma, head and neck, liver or kidney cancer.

The CDR3: CASSLGTPYEQYF. In DNA form, the CDR3 reads TGTGCCAGCAGCTTAGGGACACCCTACGAGCAGTACTTC. The V and J genes are TRBV7-9 and TRBJ2-7, with TRBD1 as a possible D gene (5 bases). Trimming pared 1 base from V and 2 bases from J, leaving 6 bases between. The germline CDR1 and CDR2 sequences are SEHNR and FQNEAQ (reference sequence). The CDR3 runs to 13 residues.